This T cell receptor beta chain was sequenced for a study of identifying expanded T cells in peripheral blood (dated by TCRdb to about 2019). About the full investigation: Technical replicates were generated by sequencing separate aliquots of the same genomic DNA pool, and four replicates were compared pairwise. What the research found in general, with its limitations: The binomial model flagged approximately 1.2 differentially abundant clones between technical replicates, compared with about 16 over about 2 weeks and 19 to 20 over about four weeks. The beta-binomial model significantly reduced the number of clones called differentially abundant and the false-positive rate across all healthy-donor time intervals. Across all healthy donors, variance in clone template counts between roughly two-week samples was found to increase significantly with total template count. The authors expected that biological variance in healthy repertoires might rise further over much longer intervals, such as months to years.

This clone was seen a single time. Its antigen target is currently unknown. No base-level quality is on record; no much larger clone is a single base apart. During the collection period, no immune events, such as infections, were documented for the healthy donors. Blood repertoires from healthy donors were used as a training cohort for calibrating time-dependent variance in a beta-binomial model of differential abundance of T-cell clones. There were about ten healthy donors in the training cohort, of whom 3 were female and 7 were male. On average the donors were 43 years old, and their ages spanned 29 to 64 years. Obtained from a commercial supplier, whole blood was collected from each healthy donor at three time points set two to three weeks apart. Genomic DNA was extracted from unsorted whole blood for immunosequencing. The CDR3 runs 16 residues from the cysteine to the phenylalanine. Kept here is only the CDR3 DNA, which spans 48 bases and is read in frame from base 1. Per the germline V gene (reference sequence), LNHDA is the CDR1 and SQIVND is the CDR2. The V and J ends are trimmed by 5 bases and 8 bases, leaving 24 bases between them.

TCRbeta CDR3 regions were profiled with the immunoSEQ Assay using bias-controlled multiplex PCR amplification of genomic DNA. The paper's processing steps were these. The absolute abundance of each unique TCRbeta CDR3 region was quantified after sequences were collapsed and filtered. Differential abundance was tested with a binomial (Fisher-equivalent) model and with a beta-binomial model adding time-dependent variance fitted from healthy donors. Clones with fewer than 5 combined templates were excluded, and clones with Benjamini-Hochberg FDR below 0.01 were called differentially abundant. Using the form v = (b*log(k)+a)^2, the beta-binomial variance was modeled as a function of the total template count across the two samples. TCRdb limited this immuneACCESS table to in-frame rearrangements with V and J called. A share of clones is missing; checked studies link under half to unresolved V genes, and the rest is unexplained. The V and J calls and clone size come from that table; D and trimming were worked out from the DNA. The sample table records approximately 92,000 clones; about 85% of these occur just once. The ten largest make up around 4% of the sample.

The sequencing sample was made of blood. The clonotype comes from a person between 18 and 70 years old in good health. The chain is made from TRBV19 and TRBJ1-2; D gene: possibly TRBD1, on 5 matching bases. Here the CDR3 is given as CASSLRDGLLLAGYTF. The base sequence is TGTGCCAGTAGTCTGAGGGACGGACTCTTATTAGCAGGCTACACCTTC.